Listed below are T cell receptor beta chains from one sample, sequenced in a study of cytomegalovirus exposure and HLA in healthy donors. TCRdb's table, derived via immunoSEQ multiplex PCR, lists solely in-frame clones and lacks some. The top ten hold 0.63% of the sample, which has under 250,000 clones, less than 85% seen once. Sequencing was done on a sample of PBMCs. The receptor source for this set is a man between 18 and 29 years old in good health and CMV-seronegative. Both conserved end residues are part of each CDR3. A D gene is named only where the DNA matches it firmly. Size values are once, few and many counts, or a class for expanded clones, and some rows have none.

v_gene	abundance	d_gene	j_gene	CDR3aa	CDR3nt
TRBV6-1	-	-	TRBJ2-3	CASSELAYWNDIDTQYF	TGTGCCAGCAGTGAACTAGCATACTGGAACGACATAGATACGCAGTATTTT
TRBV11-2	-	TRBD2	TRBJ2-1	CASSFFRTSGTYNEQFF	TGTGCCAGCAGCTTCTTTAGGACTAGCGGGACCTACAATGAGCAGTTCTTC
TRBV27	few	-	TRBJ2-7	CASSSRGGPYEQYF	TGTGCCAGCAGTTCTCGGGGAGGCCCCTACGAGCAGTACTTC
TRBV27	-	TRBD1	TRBJ1-1	CASSPLRTGGSTEAFF	TGTGCCAGCAGTCCTCTAAGGACAGGGGGATCGACTGAAGCTTTCTTT
TRBV5-4	-	TRBD2	TRBJ2-1	CASSWGTSGFSSYNEQFF	TGTGCCAGCAGCTGGGGGACTAGCGGTTTCAGCTCCTACAATGAGCAGTTCTTC
TRBV28	-	-	TRBJ2-7	CASSPSISATYEQYF	TGTGCCAGCAGTCCCTCTATTAGCGCGACCTACGAGCAGTACTTC
TRBV5-5	-	TRBD2	TRBJ2-7	CASSLTGGYEQYF	TGTGCCAGCAGCTTGACGGGGGGCTACGAGCAGTACTTC
TRBV29-1	-	-	TRBJ1-1	CSATPGVTEAFF	TGCAGCGCCACACCCGGAGTCACTGAAGCTTTCTTT
TRBV28	-	TRBD1	TRBJ2-1	CASSSDRGLLAEQFF	TGTGCCAGCAGCTCCGACAGGGGGCTTCTGGCTGAGCAGTTCTTC
TRBV28	-	-	TRBJ1-2	CASSRDTRYWSGYTF	TGTGCCAGCAGTCGCGATACCCGATATTGGTCTGGCTACACCTTC
TRBV7-9	-	TRBD2	TRBJ2-7	CASSLSSGLSYEQYF	TGTGCCAGCAGCCTCTCTAGCGGGCTCTCCTACGAGCAGTACTTC
TRBV9	-	TRBD1	TRBJ2-7	CASSVAPGGDYEQYF	TGTGCCAGCAGCGTAGCTCCAGGGGGCGACTACGAGCAGTACTTC
TRBV5-1	few	-	TRBJ2-5	CASSPTQETQYF	TGCGCCAGCAGCCCTACCCAAGAGACCCAGTACTTC
TRBV7-9	-	-	TRBJ2-7	CASSFLVEGRSYEQYF	TGTGCCAGCAGCTTTTTAGTTGAGGGGAGGTCCTACGAGCAGTACTTC
TRBV19	few	TRBD1	TRBJ1-5	CASTPLGDRQPQHF	TGTGCCAGTACCCCTTTGGGGGACAGACAGCCCCAGCATTTT
TRBV6-1	-	TRBD2	TRBJ2-1	CASSEGTSGKGEQFF	TGTGCCAGCAGTGAAGGGACTAGCGGGAAGGGTGAGCAGTTCTTC
TRBV6-1	few	TRBD1	TRBJ1-2	CASSGNTGVYGYTF	TGTGCCAGCAGTGGTAACACAGGGGTCTATGGCTACACCTTC
TRBV19	-	TRBD1	TRBJ2-7	CASSHGTVSYEQYF	TGTGCCAGTAGTCACGGGACAGTTTCCTACGAGCAGTACTTC
TRBV7-9	few	TRBD2	TRBJ2-1	CASSDAGLAFNEQFF	TGTGCCAGCAGTGACGCGGGACTAGCGTTCAATGAGCAGTTCTTC
TRBV29-1	-	-	TRBJ2-1	CSVGDRTSSYNEQFF	TGCAGCGTGGGCGACAGGACCAGCTCCTACAATGAGCAGTTCTTC
TRBV7-2	-	TRBD1	TRBJ1-2	CASSLVGTGVITSYGYTF	TGTGCCAGCAGCTTAGTCGGGACAGGGGTAATCACTTCCTATGGCTACACCTTC
TRBV13	-	TRBD2	TRBJ2-7	CASSPGTSGSYEQYF	TGTGCCAGCAGCCCCGGGACTAGCGGCTCCTACGAGCAGTACTTC
TRBV7-8	-	-	TRBJ2-1	CASSFSLLPQGQETYNEQFF	TGTGCCAGCAGCTTCTCACTACTCCCCCAGGGGCAAGAAACCTACAATGAGCAGTTCTTC
TRBV7-9	once	TRBD2	TRBJ2-3	CASSLALAGGTDTQYF	TGTGCCAGCAGCTTAGCTCTGGCGGGAGGAACAGATACGCAGTATTTT
TRBV19	-	TRBD2	TRBJ2-4	CASSETRASGSGKYIQYF	TGTGCCAGTAGTGAAACGCGGGCTAGCGGGAGTGGAAAGTACATTCAGTACTTC
TRBV29-1	-	-	TRBJ1-2	CSVARDNRGYTF	TGCAGCGTTGCGAGGGACAATCGGGGCTACACCTTC
TRBV6-1	-	TRBD1	TRBJ2-7	CASSKQGNEQYF	TGTGCCAGCAGTAAACAGGGGAACGAGCAGTACTTC
TRBV7-3	-	TRBD2	TRBJ2-7	CASSSSGTSSYEQYF	TGTGCCAGCAGCTCCTCCGGGACTAGCTCCTACGAGCAGTACTTC
TRBV19	-	-	TRBJ2-7	CASSRSGLSGGEQYF	TGTGCCAGTAGTCGTTCCGGGCTCTCAGGAGGCGAGCAGTACTTC
TRBV7-9	-	-	TRBJ2-6	CASSPVGANVLTF	TGTGCCAGCAGCCCCGTTGGGGCCAACGTCCTGACTTTC
TRBV5-1	once	-	TRBJ1-1	CASSLGGGGGNTEAFF	TGCGCCAGCAGCTTGGGTGGGGGGGGCGGTAACACTGAAGCTTTCTTT
TRBV27	once	TRBD1	TRBJ1-2	CASSPRGHEGYTF	TGTGCCAGCAGTCCCAGGGGGCATGAAGGCTACACCTTC
TRBV6-5	few	TRBD1	TRBJ2-7	CASSRTGQIYEQYF	TGTGCCAGCAGTAGGACGGGACAGATCTACGAGCAGTACTTC
TRBV6-1	-	TRBD2	TRBJ2-5	CASSGGGETQYF	TGTGCCAGCAGTGGGGGGGGAGAGACCCAGTACTTC
TRBV19	-	TRBD2	TRBJ2-1	CASSTTSGTFNEQFF	TGTGCCAGTAGTACCACTAGCGGGACTTTTAATGAGCAGTTCTTC
TRBV27	-	-	TRBJ1-2	CASSLSPSGLIYGYTF	TGTGCCAGCAGTTTATCGCCCTCGGGATTGATCTATGGCTACACCTTC
TRBV5-6	once	-	TRBJ1-5	CASSSGGRQPQHF	TGTGCCAGCAGTTCGGGGGGGCGTCAGCCCCAGCATTTT